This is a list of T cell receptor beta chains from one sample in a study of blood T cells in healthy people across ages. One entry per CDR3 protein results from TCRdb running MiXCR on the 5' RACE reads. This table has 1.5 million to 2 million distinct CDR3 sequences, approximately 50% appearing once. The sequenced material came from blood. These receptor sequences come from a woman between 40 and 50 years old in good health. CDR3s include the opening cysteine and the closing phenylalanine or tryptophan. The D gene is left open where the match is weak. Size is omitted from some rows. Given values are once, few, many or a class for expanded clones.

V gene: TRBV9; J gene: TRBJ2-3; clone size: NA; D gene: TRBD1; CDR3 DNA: TGTGCCAGCAGCGTAGTCAGGGGGCTCTCAGATACGCAGTATTTT; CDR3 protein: CASSVVRGLSDTQYF
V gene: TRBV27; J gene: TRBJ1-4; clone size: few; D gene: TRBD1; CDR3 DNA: TGTGCCAGCAGTCCCGGGACAGGGAGAAATACTAATGAAAAACTGTTTTTT; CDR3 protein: CASSPGTGRNTNEKLFF
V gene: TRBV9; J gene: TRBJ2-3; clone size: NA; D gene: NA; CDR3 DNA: TGTGCCAGCAGCGCCAACCGCCACGATACGCAGTATTTT; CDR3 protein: CASSANRHDTQYF
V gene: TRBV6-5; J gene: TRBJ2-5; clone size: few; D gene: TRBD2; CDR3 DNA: TGTGCCAGCAGTCCCGGGGGGGACCAGTACTTC; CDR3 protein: CASSPGGDQYF
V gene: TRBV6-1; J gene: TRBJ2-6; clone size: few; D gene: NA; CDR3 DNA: TGTGCCAGCAAAGGGGCGGACGTCCTGACTTTC; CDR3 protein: CASKGADVLTF
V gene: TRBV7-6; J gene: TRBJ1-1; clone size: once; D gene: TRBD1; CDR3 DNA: TGTGCCAGCAGTCTCCGGGACAGGGGATTCGCGAGCACTGAAGCTTTCTTT; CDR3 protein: CASSLRDRGFASTEAFF
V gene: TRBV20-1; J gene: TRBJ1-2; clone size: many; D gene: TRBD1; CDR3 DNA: TGCAGTGCTAGCGGGACAGACTATGGCTACACCTTC; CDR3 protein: CSASGTDYGYTF
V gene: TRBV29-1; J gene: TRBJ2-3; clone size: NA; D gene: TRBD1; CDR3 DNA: TGCAGCGTCAGGGACAGACTTGTTCGAGATACGCAGTATTTT; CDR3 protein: CSVRDRLVRDTQYF
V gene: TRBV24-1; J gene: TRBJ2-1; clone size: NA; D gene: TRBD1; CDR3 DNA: TGTGCCACCAGTGACCAGACAGGGGATCAATCCTACAATGAGCAGTTCTTC; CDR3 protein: CATSDQTGDQSYNEQFF
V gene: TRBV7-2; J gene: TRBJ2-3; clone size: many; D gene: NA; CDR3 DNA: TGTGCCAGCAGCCCGGCTGTGGATACGCAGTATTTT; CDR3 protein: CASSPAVDTQYF
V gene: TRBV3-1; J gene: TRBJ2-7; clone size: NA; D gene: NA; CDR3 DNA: TGTGCCAGCAGCCAGTACAATGAGCAGTACTTC; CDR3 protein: CASSQYNEQYF
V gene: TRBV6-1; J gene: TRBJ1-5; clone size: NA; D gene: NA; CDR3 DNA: TGTGCCAGCAGTGAACTCGACATCGCTTATCAGCCCCAGCATTTT; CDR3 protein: CASSELDIAYQPQHF
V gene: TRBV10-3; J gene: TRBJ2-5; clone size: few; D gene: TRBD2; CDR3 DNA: TGTGCCATCAGTGAGTCCTGGACTAGCGCAGAAGAGACCCAGTACTTC; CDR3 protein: CAISESWTSAEETQYF
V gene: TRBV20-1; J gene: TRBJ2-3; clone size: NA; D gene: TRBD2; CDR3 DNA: TGCAGTGCAGGCCCGGGACTAGCGGTCGATACGCAGTATTTT; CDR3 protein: CSAGPGLAVDTQYF
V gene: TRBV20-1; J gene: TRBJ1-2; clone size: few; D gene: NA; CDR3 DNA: TGCAGTGCTTCGGCCCTGACGTACTATGGCTACACCTTC; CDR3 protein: CSASALTYYGYTF
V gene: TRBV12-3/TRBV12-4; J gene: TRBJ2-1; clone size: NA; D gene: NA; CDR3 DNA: TGTGCCAGCAGTCAGGGGAGCGCGGGGTATGAGCAGTTCTTC; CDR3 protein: CASSQGSAGYEQFF
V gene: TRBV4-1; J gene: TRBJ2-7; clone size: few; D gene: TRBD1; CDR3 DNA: TGCGCCAGCAGCCAAGAAAGGACAGGGGACTACGAGCAGTACTTC; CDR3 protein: CASSQERTGDYEQYF
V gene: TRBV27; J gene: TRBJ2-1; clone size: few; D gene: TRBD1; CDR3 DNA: TGTGCCACCCGACAGGGGGGTTACAATGAGCAGTTCTTC; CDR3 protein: CATRQGGYNEQFF
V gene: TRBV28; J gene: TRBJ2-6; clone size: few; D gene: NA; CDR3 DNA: TGTGCCAGCAGTTTAATGGGTGCCTCTGGGGCCAACGTCCTGACTTTC; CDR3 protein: CASSLMGASGANVLTF
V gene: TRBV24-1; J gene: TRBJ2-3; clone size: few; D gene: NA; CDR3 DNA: TGTGCCACAGCCCCCCCAAATACAGATACGCAGTATTTT; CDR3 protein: CATAPPNTDTQYF
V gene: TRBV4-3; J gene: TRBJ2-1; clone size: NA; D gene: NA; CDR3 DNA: TGCGCCAGCAGCCAAGAAACATCCTCCTACCATACTGACCTGAATGAGCAGTTCTTC; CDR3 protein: CASSQETSSYHTDLNEQFF
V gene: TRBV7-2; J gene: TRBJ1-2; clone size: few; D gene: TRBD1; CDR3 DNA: TGTGCCAGCAGCTTACGGACAGGGGGGACTCGGGGCTACACCTTC; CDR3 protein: CASSLRTGGTRGYTF